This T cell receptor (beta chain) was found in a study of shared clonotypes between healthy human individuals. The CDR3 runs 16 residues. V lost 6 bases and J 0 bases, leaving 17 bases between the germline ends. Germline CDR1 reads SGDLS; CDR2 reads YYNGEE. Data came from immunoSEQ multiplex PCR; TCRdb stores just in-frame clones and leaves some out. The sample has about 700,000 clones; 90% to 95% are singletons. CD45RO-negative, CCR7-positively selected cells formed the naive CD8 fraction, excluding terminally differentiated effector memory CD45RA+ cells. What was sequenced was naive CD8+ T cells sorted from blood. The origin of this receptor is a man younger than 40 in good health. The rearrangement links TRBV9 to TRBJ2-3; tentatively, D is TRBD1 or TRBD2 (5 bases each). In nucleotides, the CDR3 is TGTGCCAGCAACGTTCGGGGCGGCGCTAGCACAGATACGCAGTATTTT. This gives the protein CASNVRGGASTDTQYF.